This is a list of T cell receptor beta chains from one sample in a study of blood T cell repertoires in COVID-19. TCRdb keeps only in-frame clones here, not all; method: immunoSEQ multiplex PCR. The sample records around 25,000 clones, 89% being singletons. Sequencing input: peripheral blood. The receptor set was obtained from a human donor in a cohort sampled during active COVID-19. Each CDR3 is given with its conserved first and last residue. Each record gives: clone size, J gene, CDR3 length, V gene, D gene, CDR3 DNA, CDR3 protein. A D gene is named only where the DNA matches it firmly. Expanded clones get a size class; other rows say once, few or many, or leave the size out.

. | TRBJ2-5 | 17 | TRBV5-1 | . | TGCGCCAGCAGCTTGCACGGAGGGAGTGGGGTACGGGAGACCCAGTACTTC | CASSLHGGSGVRETQYF
. | TRBJ1-5 | 15 | TRBV29-1 | . | TGCAGCGTTACCTTGGGGAGCGCGGGCAATCAGCCCCAGCATTTT | CSVTLGSAGNQPQHF
. | TRBJ2-7 | 12 | TRBV5-6 | . | TGTGCCAGCAGCTTTGGTACTTACGAGCAGTACTTC | CASSFGTYEQYF
. | TRBJ2-1 | 14 | TRBV29-1 | TRBD1 | TGCAGCGTTGGCGTGACAGGGGGTTACAATGAGCAGTTCTTC | CSVGVTGGYNEQFF
. | TRBJ2-1 | 15 | TRBV30 | TRBD2 | TGTGCCTGGAGTGTAACGTGGCGGGAGGGCCACAGGCAGTTCTTC | CAWSVTWREGHRQFF
. | TRBJ2-2 | 14 | TRBV3-1/TRBV3-2 | . | TGTGCCAGCAGCCAAGTACAGAACACCGGGGAGCTGTTTTTT | CASSQVQNTGELFF
. | TRBJ2-2 | 15 | TRBV7-6 | TRBD1 | TGTGCCAGCAACCCGACAGGGCTGAGCACCGGGGAGCTGTTTTTT | CASNPTGLSTGELFF
. | TRBJ2-3 | 15 | TRBV5-1 | TRBD1 | TGCGCCAGCAGCTTGGTCGGACAGGGACAAGATACGCAGTATTTT | CASSLVGQGQDTQYF
. | TRBJ1-1 | 12 | TRBV12-3/TRBV12-4 | . | TGTGCCAGCAGTAGAGGGAACACTGAAGCTTTCTTT | CASSRGNTEAFF
. | TRBJ2-7 | 16 | TRBV6-5 | TRBD2 | TGTGCCAGCAGTTACACACTCGGCGGGAGCACCTACGAGCAGTACTTC | CASSYTLGGSTYEQYF
. | TRBJ2-3 | 16 | TRBV4-3 | . | TGCGCCAGCAGCCAATCCACCGGATTGAGGGGGGATACGCAGTATTTT | CASSQSTGLRGDTQYF
. | TRBJ2-1 | 18 | TRBV6-2/TRBV6-3 | . | TGTGCCAGCAGTTCGGACAGAACCTGGACCTCCTCCTACAATGAGCAGTTCTTC | CASSSDRTWTSSYNEQFF
. | TRBJ2-5 | 14 | TRBV25-1 | . | TGTGCCAGCAGTGACGTGGGACATGGGGAGACCCAGTACTTC | CASSDVGHGETQYF
. | TRBJ1-1 | 16 | TRBV5-4 | TRBD1 | TGTGCCAGCAGAGCTCCAGGACAGGGTTTAAACACTGAAGCTTTCTTT | CASRAPGQGLNTEAFF
. | TRBJ2-7 | 13 | TRBV6-1 | . | TGTGCCAGCAGTGAAACGGTCTCCTACGAGCAGTACTTC | CASSETVSYEQYF
. | TRBJ2-1 | 13 | TRBV3-1/TRBV3-2 | . | TGTGCCAGCAGCCATGGGACATACAATGAGCAGTTCTTC | CASSHGTYNEQFF
few | TRBJ2-7 | 11 | TRBV7-6 | . | TGTGCCAGCAGTAATAACTACGAGCAGTACTTC | CASSNNYEQYF
. | TRBJ2-7 | 15 | TRBV5-6 | TRBD1 | TGTGCCAGCAGCGACCTCCGGGACAGTAACTACGAGCAGTACTTC | CASSDLRDSNYEQYF
. | TRBJ1-5 | 13 | TRBV30 | . | TGTGCCTGGAACAGGGATAGCAATCAGCCCCAGCATTTT | CAWNRDSNQPQHF
. | TRBJ1-4 | 13 | TRBV29-1 | . | TGCAGCGTTGACGCAGGGCTCGGTGAAAAACTGTTTTTT | CSVDAGLGEKLFF
. | TRBJ2-7 | 16 | TRBV7-2 | . | TGTGCCAGCAGCTTAGGGTCAAGGACATTATCCTACGAGCAGTACTTC | CASSLGSRTLSYEQYF
. | TRBJ1-1 | 14 | TRBV28 | TRBD1 | TGTGCCAGCAGGACGGGACAGGGGAACACTGAAGCTTTCTTT | CASRTGQGNTEAFF
. | TRBJ2-6 | 13 | TRBV5-1 | . | TGCGCCAGCAGCTTGGCGGGGGCCAACGTCCTGACTTTC | CASSLAGANVLTF
. | TRBJ1-1 | 13 | TRBV28 | . | TGTGCCATTGGCGGAGACCGGAACACTGAAGCTTTCTTT | CAIGGDRNTEAFF
. | TRBJ2-4 | 16 | TRBV11-2 | TRBD1 | TGTGCCAGCAGCTATAGCCCCCAGGGGGCGAGTGACATTCAGTACTTC | CASSYSPQGASDIQYF
. | TRBJ1-5 | 15 | TRBV7-2 | . | TGTGCCAGCAGCACTAGGCGGGCAGGGGATCAGCCCCAGCATTTT | CASSTRRAGDQPQHF
. | TRBJ2-7 | 12 | TRBV5-6 | . | TGTGCCAGCGGGGCCCACTCCTACGAGCAGTACTTC | CASGAHSYEQYF
. | TRBJ2-2 | 16 | TRBV3-1/TRBV3-2 | . | TGTGCCAGCAGCCAATTCAGAGCTTGGGGCTCCGGGGAGCTGTTTTTT | CASSQFRAWGSGELFF
once | TRBJ1-5 | 15 | TRBV5-6 | TRBD1 | TGTGCCAGCAGCCCCGGGACAGGGTTGGGCCAGCCCCAGCATTTT | CASSPGTGLGQPQHF
. | TRBJ2-1 | 14 | TRBV7-3 | . | TGTGCCAGCAGCTCGGAGGGCGCCTACAATGAGCAGTTCTTC | CASSSEGAYNEQFF
. | TRBJ2-1 | 15 | TRBV5-1 | . | TGCGCCAGCAGCTTCTCCGCAGGGAAAGCGAATGAGCAGTTCTTC | CASSFSAGKANEQFF
. | TRBJ2-7 | 13 | TRBV2 | TRBD1 | TGTGCCACACTAGGGACAGGGACCTACGAGCAGTACTTC | CATLGTGTYEQYF
. | TRBJ1-2 | 14 | TRBV7-9 | . | TGTGCCAGCAGCTCAGCGGGGGGGGACTATGGCCACACCTTC | CASSSAGGDYGHTF
. | TRBJ2-7 | 15 | TRBV29-1 | . | TGCAGCGTTCGGGAAAGGACAGTCAACTCCTACGAGCAGTACTTC | CSVRERTVNSYEQYF
. | TRBJ1-5 | 15 | TRBV28 | TRBD1 | TGTGCCAGCAGGGAGAACAGGGGAGGTTTGGAGCCCCAGCATTTT | CASRENRGGLEPQHF
. | TRBJ1-2 | 14 | TRBV6-6 | . | TGTGCCAGCAGTCCCAGGACTGAGAACTATGGCTACACCTTC | CASSPRTENYGYTF
. | TRBJ1-1 | 15 | TRBV6-2/TRBV6-3 | . | TGTGCCAGCAGTTACTCACCGGGACAGAACACTGAAGCTTTCTTT | CASSYSPGQNTEAFF
. | TRBJ1-1 | 15 | TRBV19 | TRBD1 | TGTGCCAGTAGTCGGACCGGGACAGGGGATACTGAAGCTTTCTTT | CASSRTGTGDTEAFF
. | TRBJ2-2 | 12 | TRBV9 | . | TGTGCCAGCCAGGGGGGCACCGGGGAGCTGTTTTTT | CASQGGTGELFF
. | TRBJ1-2 | 15 | TRBV28 | . | TGTGCCAGCAGTTCCCCGCTCAGGGGCGGCTATGGCTACACCTTC | CASSSPLRGGYGYTF
. | TRBJ1-1 | 13 | TRBV6-5 | . | TGTGCCAGCAGTTTCACAGGGCTCGCTGAAGCTTTCTTT | CASSFTGLAEAFF
. | TRBJ2-7 | 16 | TRBV6-2/TRBV6-3 | TRBD1 | TGTGCCAGCAGTCCGAGGACAGGTCCAGATCCCTACGAGCAGTACTTC | CASSPRTGPDPYEQYF
. | TRBJ2-5 | 17 | TRBV5-1 | TRBD1 | TGCGCCAGCAGCCCACTACCGGCTAACAGGGGACAAGAGACCCAGTACTTC | CASSPLPANRGQETQYF
medium-sized | TRBJ1-5 | 15 | TRBV24-1 | . | TGTGCCACCAGTGGAGAAGGAGTGAGCAATCAGCCCCAGCATTTT | CATSGEGVSNQPQHF
. | TRBJ1-4 | 18 | TRBV4-1 | TRBD1 | TGCGCCAGCAGCCAAGATCCCTCCGGACAGGGGAGGATAGGGAAACTGTTTTTT | CASSQDPSGQGRIGKLFF
. | TRBJ2-7 | 14 | TRBV19 | . | TGTGCCAGTAGTAAGCAAGAGGGTTCCTACGAGCAGTACTTC | CASSKQEGSYEQYF
. | TRBJ1-2 | 16 | TRBV27 | . | TGTGCCAGCAGTTTCCTAAGACAGTTAGCTAACTATGGCTACACCTTC | CASSFLRQLANYGYTF
. | TRBJ2-3 | 16 | TRBV5-6 | . | TGTGCCAGCAGCTTGGAGCCCAGGGGCCTCACAGATACGCAGTATTTT | CASSLEPRGLTDTQYF
. | TRBJ2-1 | 15 | TRBV27 | TRBD2 | TGTGCCAGCAGTTTTACGGGAGGTAGTATGGATGAGCAGTTCTTC | CASSFTGGSMDEQFF
few | TRBJ1-2 | 15 | TRBV7-9 | TRBD1 | TGTGCCAGCAGAAATACTGGCAGGGGGTTTTATGGCTACACCTTC | CASRNTGRGFYGYTF
. | TRBJ1-3 | 12 | TRBV6-5 | . | TGTGCCAGCAGTATAACTGGAAACACCATATATTTT | CASSITGNTIYF
. | TRBJ2-1 | 15 | TRBV7-2 | . | TGTGCCAGCAGCTTAGGGGGAGGTTCCAGTTTTGAGCAGTTCTTC | CASSLGGGSSFEQFF
. | TRBJ2-7 | 14 | TRBV6-5 | . | TGTGCCAGCAGGCGGACAGGGAGGGGGGACGAGCAGTACTTC | CASRRTGRGDEQYF
once | TRBJ2-7 | 18 | TRBV6-2/TRBV6-3 | TRBD2 | TGTGCCAGCAGTTACGGGACTAGCGGGACCTTTCCTATCTACGAGCAGTACTTC | CASSYGTSGTFPIYEQYF
. | TRBJ2-1 | 12 | TRBV11-2 | TRBD2 | TGTGCCAGCAGCATTAGCGGGAAGGAGCAGTTCTTC | CASSISGKEQFF
few | TRBJ2-7 | 14 | TRBV7-2 | . | TGTGCCAGCAGCTTCGCCCCGGGTTCCTACGAGCAGTACTTC | CASSFAPGSYEQYF
. | TRBJ1-1 | 15 | TRBV6-5 | TRBD1 | TGTGCCAGCAGTTACGGCCCGTCAACAGGGGGTAAAGCTTTCTTT | CASSYGPSTGGKAFF